The next 10 T cell receptor beta chains were all read from a single sample in a study of shared clonotypes between healthy human individuals (dated by TCRdb to about 2020). The method behind the library was the immunoSEQ multiplex PCR assay. The clones in this table, taken by TCRdb from immuneACCESS, are in-frame only. Not every clone is retained; where verified, under half of the shortfall comes from an unresolved V gene, and the cause of the rest is unknown. This sample is represented by some 2,000,000 clones; 90% to 96% of them were singletons. Clones ranked in the top ten supply roughly 0.13% of the sample. Sequencing was carried out using naive CD4+ T cells sorted from blood. Read against the paper, the sample's cell subset or site label means: CD45RA+ positively selected. The receptors shown here come from a man aged 18 to 30 in good health.

The chain employs TRBV4-3 and TRBJ2-3; D unresolved. Between the trimmed V and J ends, which lost 1 base and 0 bases, there was a span of 11 bases. This CDR3 region has 16 residues. In germline, CDR1 is LGHNA, CDR2 YSLEER. The CDR3 loop reads CASSQGGSISTDTQYF. CDR3 nucleotide sequence: TGCGCCAGCAGCCAAGGTGGCAGTATTAGCACAGATACGCAGTATTTT.

The rearrangement links TRBV2 to TRBJ2-7; possible D gene TRBD1, 6 bases. The CDR3 runs to 13 residues. Germline values: CDR1 SNHLY, CDR2 FYNNEI. Trimming shortened V by 8 bases and J by 3 bases, and 14 bases separated the two germline ends. The CDR3: CASAPGHYYEQYF. The CDR3 DNA reads as TGTGCCAGCGCCCCGGGACACTACTACGAGCAGTACTTC.

The rearrangement uses TRBV10-3 and TRBJ2-7; a possible D gene is TRBD1 (6 bases). Looked up from germline, CDR1 is ENHRY and CDR2 is SYGVKD. The V end was cut by 5 bases, the J end by 7 bases, with 21 bases between. The CDR3 has 15 residues. CDR3 bases: TGTGCCATCAGTTCCGGGACACCCCCCTCGGCGGAGCAGTACTTC. It encodes CAISSGTPPSAEQYF.

The rearrangement links TRBV29-1 to TRBJ2-3, with 10 bases that match TRBD2. CDR1 and CDR2 (germline): SQVTM, ANQGSEA. V was pared by 5 bases and J by 2 bases, with 4 bases of the junction left unmatched. The CDR3 totals 14 residues. Here the CDR3 reads CSVSSGGSTDTQYF. The CDR3 nucleotides are TGCAGCGTTTCTAGCGGGGGATCCACAGATACGCAGTATTTT.

The chain joins TRBV11-2 to TRBJ1-3, with TRBD1 as a possible D gene (5 bases). In germline, CDR1 is SGHAT, CDR2 FQNNGV. Deletions cut 1 base from V and 4 bases from J, with 14 bases between. This CDR3 is 16 amino acids long. The CDR3 region has the DNA TGTGCCAGCAGCTTAGCGGGGGACCTGACCGGAAACACCATATATTTT. As protein: CASSLAGDLTGNTIYF.

J is TRBJ1-1 and V is TRBV5-6; D ambiguous. V was clipped by 1 base and J by 0 bases, with 10 bases between them. This CDR3 has 15 amino acids. Germline CDR1 reads SGHDT; CDR2 reads YYEEEE. CDR3 sequence (DNA): TGTGCCAGCAGCTTGATCAGTAAAGTGAACACTGAAGCTTTCTTT. This translates into CASSLISKVNTEAFF.

The chain couples TRBV7-2 to TRBJ2-3; 7 bases fit TRBD2. The CDR3 covers 18 residues. Germline values: CDR1 SGHTA, CDR2 FQGNSA. J lost 1 base, V lost 0 bases, and 10 bases had no gene match. CDR3 sequence (DNA): TGTGCCAGCAGCTTAGCAAAGAGGGCGGGAGACGGCACAGATACGCAGTATTTT. Its protein product is CASSLAKRAGDGTDTQYF.

The rearrangement uses TRBV5-1 and TRBJ2-5, with 8 bases that match TRBD2. CDR3 length: 15 residues. V lost 4 bases to trimming and J lost 3 bases; unmatched junction nucleotides: 8. Germline V gene lookup returns CDR1 SGHRS and CDR2 YFSETQ. For the CDR3, the DNA is TGCGCCAGCAGCACTAGCGGACTTGCCAAAGAGACCCAGTACTTC. It encodes CASSTSGLAKETQYF. Using reference TRBV5-1 and TRBJ2-5 for the parts outside the CDR3, the full variable domain is KAGVTQTPRYLIKTRGQQVTLSCSPISGHRSVSWYQQTPGQGLQFLFEYFSETQRNKGNFPGRFSGRQFSNSRSEMNVSTLELGDSALYLCASSTSGLAKETQYFGPGTRLLVL.

The chain is built from TRBV6-5 and TRBJ2-7; 9 bases are shared with TRBD1. CDR1 and CDR2 (germline): MNHEY, SVGAGI. Trimming at V came to 10 bases and at J to 6 bases, leaving 16 bases not matched to a gene. This CDR3 is 15 amino acids long. CDR3 DNA sequence: TGTGCCACCGGTTCTTCGGGACAGGGTCGGGGCGAGCAGTACTTC. Amino acids: CATGSSGQGRGEQYF.

The V call is TRBV11-3, the J call TRBJ1-1; D unresolved. Trimming took 3 bases from V and 7 from J, leaving 12 bases between them. The CDR3 length is 13 residues. CDR1 is SGHNT and CDR2 is YENEEA in the germline V gene. The CDR3 region is CASSFLRAFEAFF. DNA of the CDR3: TGTGCCAGCAGCTTTTTAAGGGCCTTTGAAGCTTTCTTT. Full variable domain (missing parts from reference TRBV11-3 and TRBJ1-1): EAGVVQSPRYKIIEKKQPVAFWCNPISGHNTLYWYLQNLGQGPELLIRYENEEAVDDSQLPKDRFSAERLKGVDSTLKIQPAELGDSAVYLCASSFLRAFEAFFGQGTRLTVV.